Sequencing of this TCR beta chain was carried out in a study of cytomegalovirus exposure and HLA in healthy donors listed by TCRdb under 2017. In terms of the full investigation: In an earlier analysis of some 550 of the donors, 250 to 300 Gb of sequence data and just under 120 million unique TCR beta sequences from about 180 million T cells were reported. The aim of the study was to test whether cataloging public T cell receptors could identify signatures of past pathogen exposure. Among roughly 400 genotyped donors of the cohort, an average of around 240,000 unique TCR beta nucleotide sequences was sequenced per donor, of which about 18% were non-productive. Typing coverage varied by locus: about 620-630 donors for A, B, C, DRB1 and DQB1; approximately 560 for DQA1; approximately 570 for DPA1; more than 450 for DPB1. Of the roughly 400 genotyped donors, 75% to 85% were placed in the genetic ancestry cluster associated with self-reported Caucasian donors. An early release covering 550 to 650 HLA-typed donors comprised 250 to 350 gigabases of sequencing data and tens of millions of unique TCR sequences. Donor age, sex, ethnicity and CMV serostatus were collected together with the repertoire data. A later analysis re-examined previously published TCR beta repertoires from roughly 650 donors and added high-resolution HLA genotyping to investigate patterns of TCR occurrence. Several DR-DQ haplotypes were handled as single units for association and clustering because linkage in the cohort was strong. Genome-wide SNP genotypes for about 65% of the 666 donors were used in a later genetic analysis, which treated that subset as a discovery cohort. Rather than drawing on any new phenotypic data, the later analysis identified candidate immune exposures from TCR beta sequences and the way those sequences occurred across donors. In addition to the first cohort of 650 to 800 subjects, a separate validation cohort of over 90 different subjects was used. The T cell repertoires of 666 subjects were profiled by immunosequencing and related to cytomegalovirus serostatus. An earlier analysis of 587 of the donors applied high-throughput TCR beta sequencing to assess whether each TCR beta V gene segment acted as functional or pseudogenic. To predict cytomegalovirus infection status, the study brought together high-throughput TCR immunosequencing, statistical association of individual TCRs with disease status, and machine learning. Every repertoire in the discovery cohort had been generated on one and the same sequencing platform. HLA typing included class I and class II loci at four-digit resolution.

On the study overall, not on this receptor specifically: A total of 150 to 200 TCR beta chains were listed by the study as associated with cytomegalovirus. In a later genetic analysis, a missense DCLRE1C variant was associated with V-gene and J-gene trimming of TCR beta chains, and the association was replicated in an independent cohort. Specific HLA alleles were associated with roughly 17,000 TCR beta sequences at a false discovery rate of 0.05 in a later analysis. Because counts were too low, around 17 rarely observed V segments, including chromosome 9 orphons, were left out of the earlier analysis of 587 of the donors. Several of the top co-occurrence clusters appeared to be linked to parvovirus B19, influenza, CMV and Epstein-Barr virus, according to a later analysis. Assigning TCR associations to individual alleles was difficult when HLA alleles, especially DR and DQ, strongly co-occurred. A further reported finding was that TCR beta sequences accurately predicted the HLA-A and HLA-B alleles for most subjects in the first cohort. In an earlier analysis of some 540 of the donors, most TCR beta V segments appeared in productive rearrangements about 87% or about 30% of the time, broadly matching IMGT annotations. Because some donors lacked HLA typing at each locus, the association tests relied only on the typed subset. Compared with equally common non-associated chains, HLA-associated TCR beta chains in a later analysis were more clonally expanded and had lower generation probabilities. A cluster of highly shared sequence variants was judged likely to represent a technical artifact of the sequencing pipeline. Linkage disequilibrium might explain the correlated functional status among segregating V segments, but an unknown experimental factor could not be excluded. Most CMV-associated TCR beta chains appeared to be HLA-restricted in a later analysis, and the HLA associations seemed to be driven largely by CMV exposure. Immune exposure information for the cohort was limited to CMV serostatus. A later genetic analysis reported fewer N-insertions in productive TCRs among donors in an Asian-associated ancestry cluster than the approximately 670-donor mean. In a later analysis, the rate of TCR association differed among HLA loci, with DRB1 alleles having the most associated TCRs and HLA-C alleles having the fewest. Across donors, most TCR sequences were observed very rarely, whereas some public TCRs were present in many individuals. Presence/absence analyses assumed roughly uniform sequencing depth across donors, an assumption that may not hold. A few of the identified cytomegalovirus-associated TCR beta chains were confirmed in vitro to be specific for cytomegalovirus antigens. Cytomegalovirus status was reported to be diagnosed by the classifier with high specificity and sensitivity in both the original and validation cohorts. In this cohort, only TCR beta chains were sequenced, and detectable features were limited by the absence of alpha or paired-chain data. The authors suggested that the approach could potentially be generalized to other disease states and immunological phenotypes.

A remark on this clone: Its target antigen remains unknown. No qualities accompany the bases; no much larger clone lies one base away.

In total, just over 650 healthy bone marrow donors made up the cohort. All cohort members were sampled while nominally healthy, although unrecorded immune exposures were likely present. The donor tested CMV seropositive, placing the donor among the 289 seropositive members of the cohort. Every donor gave a peripheral blood sample, and the peripheral blood mononuclear cells from that sample were used for TCR beta sequencing. The Qiagen DNeasy Blood Extraction Kit was used to extract genomic DNA from the blood cell samples. Library preparation was by the immunoSEQ multiplex PCR assay. The multiplex PCR relied on a mix of 60 forward primers for TCR Vbeta segments and 13 reverse primers for TCR Jbeta segments. Amplification of the CDR3 region of rearranged TCR beta genes was performed with a multiplex PCR assay on genomic DNA. On the Illumina HiSeq System, the amplified TCR beta libraries were sequenced as 87-base-pair reads. On the study's bioinformatics: A later analysis tallied some 79 million unique TCR beta chains across the 666 repertoires, and approximately 12 million of those chains were shared by two or more donors. To remove PCR and sequencing errors, raw reads were error-corrected and collapsed into unique sequences using a nearest-neighbor algorithm that merged closely related sequences. V, D and J gene segments were assigned by aligning CDR3 sequences to IMGT reference sequences. For a sequence to be retained, a match of at least six nucleotides to both a V gene segment and a J gene segment was required. Rearrangements were classified as productive when the CDR3 lacked stop codons and remained in frame with V and J, and all other rearrangements were classified as non-productive. Following IMGT convention, CDR3 was defined as the stretch from the second conserved V-encoded cysteine to the conserved J-encoded phenylalanine. The earlier analysis of approximately 500 of the donors excluded sequences that lacked an unambiguous match to a single V gene segment. In an earlier analysis of some 590 of the donors, V segments were called functional above 56.7% productive rearrangements and were called segregating when the between-donor standard deviation exceeded 5%. A statistical classification framework was built to diagnose cytomegalovirus status from the catalog of TCR beta chain sequences. In a later analysis, TCR nucleotide sequences were compared against IMGT/GENE-DB human TR gene sequences so that V and J genes could be assigned. A later analysis assigned CDR3 sequences and most-parsimonious VDJ recombination scenarios with the TCRdist pipeline. In a later analysis, each TCR beta chain was defined by its CDR3 amino acid sequence together with its V-gene family, and reads lacking a unique V-gene family were excluded. To address suspected cross-contamination and a sequencing artifact, a later analysis removed 592 highly shared, low-generation-probability nucleotide sequences. A later analysis calculated a clonal expansion index for each public chain from normalized within-repertoire ranks of inferred template counts. In a later analysis, generation probabilities were computed using a VDJ recombination model fitted to out-of-frame rearrangements, and the results were checked against IGoR. A later analysis scored TCR-TCR, TCR-HLA and TCR-CMV co-occurrence with hypergeometric tests, applying a repertoire-size bias correction to TCR pairs. A later analysis estimated false discovery rates by permuting HLA or CMV assignments 20 times. In a later analysis, co-occurring TCRs were grouped using DBSCAN, and TCRdist sequence similarity was added for clustering within HLA-allele-positive subsets. Repertoires with fewer than 30,000 or more than 120,000 public chains, plus five repertoires with anomalous nucleotide sharing, were excluded from co-occurrence clustering. The clones in this table, taken by TCRdb from immuneACCESS, are in-frame only. Not every clone is retained; where verified, under half of the shortfall comes from an unresolved V gene, and the cause of the rest is unknown. V and J calls and clone size are given by that table; D and trimming were obtained from the DNA. This sample gives 75,000 to 100,000 clones in total; about four fifths of them show up just once. 2.5% to 3.5% of the sample is held by the ten biggest clonotypes.

The sample comprised PBMCs. This receptor was taken from a female donor in good health and CMV-seropositive.

The DNA sequence reads TGTGCCAGCAGCACCGGGACAGGGTATGGCTACACCTTC. This is translated as CASSTGTGYGYTF. The chain is encoded by TRBV7-3 joined to TRBJ1-2, with 9 central nucleotides matching TRBD1. CDR3 length: 13 amino acids, cysteine to phenylalanine. Only the CDR3 portion is preserved as DNA: 39 bases, with reading frame beginning at the first base. V and J are trimmed by 5 bases and 5 bases, and the gene matches miss 3 bases of the junction. CDR1 and CDR2, per the germline V gene, are SGHTA and FQGTGA. With all but the CDR3 taken from the reference TRBV7-3 and TRBJ1-2 genes, the full variable domain is: GAGVSQTPSNKVTEKGKYVELRCDPISGHTALYWYRQSLGQGPEFLIYFQGTGAADDSGLPNDRFFAVRPEGSVSTLKIQRTERGDSAVYLCASSTGTGYGYTFGSGTRLTVV.